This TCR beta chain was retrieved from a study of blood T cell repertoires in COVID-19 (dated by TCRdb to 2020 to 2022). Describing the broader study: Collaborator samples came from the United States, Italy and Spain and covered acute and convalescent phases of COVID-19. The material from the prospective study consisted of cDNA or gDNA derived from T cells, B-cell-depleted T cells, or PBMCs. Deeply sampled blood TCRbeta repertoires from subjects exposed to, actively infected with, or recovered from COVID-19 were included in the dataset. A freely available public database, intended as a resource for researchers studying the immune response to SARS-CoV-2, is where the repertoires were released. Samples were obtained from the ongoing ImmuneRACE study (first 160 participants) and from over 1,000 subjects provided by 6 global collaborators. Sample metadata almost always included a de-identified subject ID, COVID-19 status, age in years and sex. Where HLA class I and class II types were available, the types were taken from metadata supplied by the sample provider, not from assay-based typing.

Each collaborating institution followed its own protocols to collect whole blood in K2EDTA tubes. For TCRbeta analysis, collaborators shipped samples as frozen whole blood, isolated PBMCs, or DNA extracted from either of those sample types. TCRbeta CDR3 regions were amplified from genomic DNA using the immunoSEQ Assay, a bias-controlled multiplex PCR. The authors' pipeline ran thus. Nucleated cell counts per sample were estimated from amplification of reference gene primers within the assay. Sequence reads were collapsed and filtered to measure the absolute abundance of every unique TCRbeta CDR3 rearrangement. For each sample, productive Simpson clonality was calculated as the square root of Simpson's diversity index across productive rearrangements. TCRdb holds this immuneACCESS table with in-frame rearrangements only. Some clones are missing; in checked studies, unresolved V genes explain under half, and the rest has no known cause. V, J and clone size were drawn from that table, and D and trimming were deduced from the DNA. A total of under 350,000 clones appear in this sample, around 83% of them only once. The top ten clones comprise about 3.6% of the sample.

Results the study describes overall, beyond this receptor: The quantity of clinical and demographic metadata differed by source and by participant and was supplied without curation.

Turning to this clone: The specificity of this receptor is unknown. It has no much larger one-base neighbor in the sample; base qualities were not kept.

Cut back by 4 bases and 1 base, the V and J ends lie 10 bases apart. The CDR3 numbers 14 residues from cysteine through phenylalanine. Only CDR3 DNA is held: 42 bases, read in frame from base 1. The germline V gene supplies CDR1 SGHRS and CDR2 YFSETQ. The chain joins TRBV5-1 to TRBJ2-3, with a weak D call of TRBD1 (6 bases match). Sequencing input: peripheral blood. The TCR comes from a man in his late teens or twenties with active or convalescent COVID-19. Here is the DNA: TGCGCCAGCAGCGTGGGGGCCCGCACAGATACGCAGTATTTT. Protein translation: CASSVGARTDTQYF.